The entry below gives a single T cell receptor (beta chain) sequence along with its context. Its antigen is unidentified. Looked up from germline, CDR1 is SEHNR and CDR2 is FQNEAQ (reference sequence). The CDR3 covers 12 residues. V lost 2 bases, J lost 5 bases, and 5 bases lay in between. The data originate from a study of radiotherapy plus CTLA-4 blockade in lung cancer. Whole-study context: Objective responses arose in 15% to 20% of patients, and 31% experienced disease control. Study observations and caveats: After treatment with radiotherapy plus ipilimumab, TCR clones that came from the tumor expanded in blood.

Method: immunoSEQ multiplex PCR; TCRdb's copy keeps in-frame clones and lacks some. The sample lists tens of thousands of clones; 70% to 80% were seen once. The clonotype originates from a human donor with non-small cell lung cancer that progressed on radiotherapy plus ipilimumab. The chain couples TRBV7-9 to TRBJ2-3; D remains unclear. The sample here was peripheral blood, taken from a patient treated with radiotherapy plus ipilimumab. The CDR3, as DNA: TGTGCCAGCAGCTTAATGAGAGATACGCAGTATTTT. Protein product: CASSLMRDTQYF.